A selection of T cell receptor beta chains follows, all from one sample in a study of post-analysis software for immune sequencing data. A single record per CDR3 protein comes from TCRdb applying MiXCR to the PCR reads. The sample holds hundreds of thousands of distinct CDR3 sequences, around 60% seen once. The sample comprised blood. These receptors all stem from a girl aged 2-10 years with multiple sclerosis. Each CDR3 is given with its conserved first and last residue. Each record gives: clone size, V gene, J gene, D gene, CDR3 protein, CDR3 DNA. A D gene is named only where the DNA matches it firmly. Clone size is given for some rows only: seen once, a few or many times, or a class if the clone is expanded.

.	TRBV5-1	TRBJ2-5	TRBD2	CASSLMLAGFKETQYF	TGCGCCAGCAGCTTGATGCTAGCGGGGTTCAAAGAGACCCAGTACTTC
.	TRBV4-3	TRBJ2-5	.	CASSQFSVGKRGETQYF	TGCGCCAGCAGCCAATTTAGTGTCGGGAAAAGGGGGGAGACCCAGTACTTC
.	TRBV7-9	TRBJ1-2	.	CASSRDLANYGYTF	TGTGCCAGCAGCCGGGACTTAGCTAACTATGGCTACACCTTC
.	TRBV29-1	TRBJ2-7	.	CSVGERGDDEQYF	TGCAGCGTTGGGGAAAGGGGGGACGACGAGCAGTACTTC
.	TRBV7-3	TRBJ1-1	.	CASSMGQNTEAFF	TGTGCCAGCAGCATGGGACAGAACACTGAAGCTTTCTTT
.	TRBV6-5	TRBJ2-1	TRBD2	CASSLLAGAYYNEQFF	TGTGCCAGCAGCTTACTAGCGGGGGCCTACTACAATGAGCAGTTCTTC
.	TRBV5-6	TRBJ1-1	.	CASSLGGGSTEAFF	TGCGCCAGCAGCCTGGGGGGCGGCAGCACTGAAGCTTTCTTT
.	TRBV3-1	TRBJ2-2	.	CASSQAGTGELFF	TGTGCCAGCAGCCAAGCGGGGACCGGGGAGCTGTTTTTT
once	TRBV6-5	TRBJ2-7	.	CASSYGRADSYEQYF	TGTGCCAGCAGTTATGGGCGAGCAGACTCCTACGAGCAGTACTTC
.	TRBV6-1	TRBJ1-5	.	CASSEIWEQGQPQHF	TGTGCCAGCAGTGAAATTTGGGAACAGGGTCAGCCCCAGCATTTT
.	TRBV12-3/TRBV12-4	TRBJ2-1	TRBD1	CASRQGAFAYNEQFF	TGTGCCAGCAGGCAGGGGGCCTTCGCCTACAATGAGCAGTTCTTC
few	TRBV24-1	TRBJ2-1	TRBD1	CATSEIIQGREQFF	TGTGCCACCAGTGAGATAATACAGGGGCGTGAGCAGTTCTTC
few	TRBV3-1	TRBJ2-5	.	CASSQGLGETQYF	TGTGCCAGCAGCCAAGGCTTAGGAGAGACCCAGTACTTC
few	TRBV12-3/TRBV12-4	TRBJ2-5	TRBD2	CASSLPRLAGPETQYF	TGTGCCAGCAGTTTACCCCGACTAGCGGGGCCAGAGACCCAGTACTTC
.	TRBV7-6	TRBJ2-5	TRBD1	CASSPPLSGTGVQETQYF	TGTGCCAGCAGCCCCCCTTTGTCGGGTACAGGGGTTCAAGAGACCCAGTACTTC
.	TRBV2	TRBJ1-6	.	CASSVRQVLNSPLHF	TGTGCCAGCAGTGTACGACAGGTTCTTAATTCACCCCTCCACTTT
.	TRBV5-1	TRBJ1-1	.	CASRILGNTEAFF	TGCGCCAGCAGGATTTTGGGGAACACTGAAGCTTTCTTT
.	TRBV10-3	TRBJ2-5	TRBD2	CAARASSGRETQYF	TGTGCCGCGCGGGCCTCTAGCGGCAGGGAGACCCAGTACTTC
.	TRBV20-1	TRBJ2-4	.	CSAGGLGSGDIQYF	TGCAGTGCTGGGGGCCTGGGGAGCGGGGACATTCAGTACTTC
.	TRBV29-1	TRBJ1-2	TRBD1	CSVEEEGTGGAGGYTF	TGCAGCGTTGAAGAAGAGGGCACAGGGGGCGCGGGGGGCTACACCTTC
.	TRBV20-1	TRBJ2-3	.	CSARSATDTQYF	TGCAGTGCTAGATCGGCGACTGATACGCAGTATTTT
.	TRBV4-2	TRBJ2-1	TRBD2	CASSQTEGSGTANEQFF	TGTGCCAGCAGCCAGACAGAAGGGAGCGGGACGGCCAATGAGCAGTTCTTC
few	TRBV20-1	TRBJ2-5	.	CSARSKLGRETQYF	TGCAGTGCTAGATCCAAACTCGGGCGGGAGACCCAGTACTTC
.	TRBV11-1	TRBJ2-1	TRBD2	CASSREGQWNEQFF	TGTGCCAGCTCGCGGGAGGGCCAATGGAATGAGCAGTTCTTC
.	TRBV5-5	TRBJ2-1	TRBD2	CASRIAGGAYNEQFF	TGTGCCAGCAGGATAGCGGGGGGCGCCTACAATGAGCAGTTCTTC
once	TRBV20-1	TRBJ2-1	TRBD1	CSAQSTGRMEFEQFF	TGCAGTGCCCAATCGACAGGGCGGATGGAATTTGAGCAGTTCTTC
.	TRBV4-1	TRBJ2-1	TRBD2	CASSQDMGTSGLSSYNEQFF	TGCGCCAGCAGCCAAGATATGGGAACTAGCGGGTTGAGCTCCTACAATGAGCAGTTCTTC
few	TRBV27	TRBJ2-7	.	CASSYGGNYEQYF	TGTGCCAGCAGTTACGGGGGAAACTACGAGCAGTACTTC
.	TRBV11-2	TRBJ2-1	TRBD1	CASSLLPPGTGINEQFF	TGTGCCAGCAGCTTACTCCCTCCCGGGACAGGCATTAATGAGCAGTTCTTC
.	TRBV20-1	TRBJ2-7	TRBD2	CNASGSPYNEQYF	TGCAATGCTAGCGGGAGCCCCTATAATGAGCAGTACTTC
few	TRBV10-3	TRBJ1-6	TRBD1	CAISESGQGDNNSPLHF	TGTGCCATCAGTGAGTCGGGACAGGGGGATAATAATTCACCCCTCCACTTT
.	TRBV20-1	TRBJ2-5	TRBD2	CSGLAGDQETQYF	TGCAGTGGACTAGCGGGGGATCAAGAGACCCAGTACTTC
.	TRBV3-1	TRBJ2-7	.	CASSPEGGTYNEQYF	TGTGCCAGCAGTCCCGAAGGGGGGACCTACAATGAGCAGTACTTC
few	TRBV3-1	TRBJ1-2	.	CASSQDRDALYGYTF	TGTGCCAGCAGCCAAGACCGGGACGCGCTCTATGGCTACACCTTC
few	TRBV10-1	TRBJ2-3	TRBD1	CASSEWGTVSTDTQYF	TGCGCCAGCAGTGAATGGGGGACAGTGAGCACAGATACGCAGTATTTT
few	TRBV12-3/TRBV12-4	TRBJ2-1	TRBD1	CASSLVQGAFDEQFF	TGTGCCAGCAGTTTAGTACAGGGGGCCTTCGATGAGCAGTTCTTC
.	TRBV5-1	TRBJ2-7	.	CASTPGNSYEQYF	TGCGCCAGCACCCCGGGGAATTCCTACGAGCAGTACTTC
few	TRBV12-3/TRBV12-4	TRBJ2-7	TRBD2	CASSLSGRVYEQYF	TGTGCCAGCAGTCTCAGCGGGAGAGTCTACGAGCAGTACTTC